This T cell receptor (beta chain) was captured by sequencing in a study of early T cells in non-severe SARS-CoV-2 infection. About the study: Unpaired chains resulted from sequencing bulk RNA of unsorted whole blood.

Comments on this clonotype: Its antigen is undetermined.

General study points: The study's VDJdb matching favored anti-spike CD8 responses and missed private and CD4 specificities.

Germline V gene sequence: CDR1 LGHDT, CDR2 YNNKEL (reference sequence). The CDR3 contains 13 residues. V lost 1 base, J lost 6 bases, and 10 bases lay in between. Researchers tagged individual cDNA molecules with unique molecular identifiers. TCRdb re-derived calls from the 5' RACE reads in MiXCR, one entry per CDR3 protein. The table shows tens of thousands of distinct CDR3 sequences, with around 11% occurring only once. The sequence was collected from an adult who was a healthcare worker with PCR-confirmed SARS-CoV-2 infection or an uninfected control (not recorded which). The J gene is TRBJ2-7, the V gene TRBV3-1; D remains ambiguous. Sequences were derived from whole blood, sampled at baseline. The CDR3 reads CASSQVMGFEQYF. The CDR3 bases are TGTGCCAGCAGCCAAGTTATGGGCTTCGAGCAGTACTTC.